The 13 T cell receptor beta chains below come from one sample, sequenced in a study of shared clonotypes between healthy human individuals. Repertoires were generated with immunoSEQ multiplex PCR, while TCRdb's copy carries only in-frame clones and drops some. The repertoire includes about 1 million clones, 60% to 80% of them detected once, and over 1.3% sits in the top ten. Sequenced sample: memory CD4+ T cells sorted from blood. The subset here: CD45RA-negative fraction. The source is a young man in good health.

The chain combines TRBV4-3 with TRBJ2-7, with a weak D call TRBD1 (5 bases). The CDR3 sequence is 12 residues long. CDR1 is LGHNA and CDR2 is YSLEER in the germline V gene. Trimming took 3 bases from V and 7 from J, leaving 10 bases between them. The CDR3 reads CASSQVKGEQYF. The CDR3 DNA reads TGCGCCAGCAGCCAGGTTAAGGGGGAGCAGTACTTC.

The DNA for the CDR3 is TGCGCCAGCAGCGCAATGGGGACAGGATACAATGAGCAGTTCTTC. Translating gives CASSAMGTGYNEQFF. V and J are TRBV4-1 and TRBJ2-1, with 8 nucleotides matching TRBD1. The trim removed 5 bases at V and 4 bases at J, leaving 7 bases unmatched. The CDR3 has 15 residues. Germline CDR1 and CDR2: MGHRA and YSYEKL.

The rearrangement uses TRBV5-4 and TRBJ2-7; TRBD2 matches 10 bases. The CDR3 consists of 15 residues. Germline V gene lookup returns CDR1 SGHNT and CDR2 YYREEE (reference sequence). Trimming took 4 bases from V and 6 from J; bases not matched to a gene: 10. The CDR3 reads CASSRGLALMGEQYF. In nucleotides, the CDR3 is TGTGCCAGCAGCCGGGGACTAGCGTTGATGGGCGAGCAGTACTTC.

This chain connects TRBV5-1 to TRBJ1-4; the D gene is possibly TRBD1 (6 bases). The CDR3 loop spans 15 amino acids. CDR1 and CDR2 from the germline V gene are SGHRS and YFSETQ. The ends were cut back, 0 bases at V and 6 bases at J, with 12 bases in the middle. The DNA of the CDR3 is TGCGCCAGCAGCTTGGCCGGGGGGCGTGATGAAAAACTGTTTTTT. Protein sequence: CASSLAGGRDEKLFF.

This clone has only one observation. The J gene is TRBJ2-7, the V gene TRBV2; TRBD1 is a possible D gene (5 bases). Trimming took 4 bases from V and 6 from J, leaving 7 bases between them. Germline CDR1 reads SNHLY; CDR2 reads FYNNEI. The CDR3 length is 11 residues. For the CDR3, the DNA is TGTGCCAGCAGTGGACAGAGCGAGCAGTACTTC. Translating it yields CASSGQSEQYF.

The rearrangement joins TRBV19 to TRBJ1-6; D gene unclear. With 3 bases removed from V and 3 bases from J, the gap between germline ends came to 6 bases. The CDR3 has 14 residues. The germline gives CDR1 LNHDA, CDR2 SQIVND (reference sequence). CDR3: CASSIAVYNSPLHF. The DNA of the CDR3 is TGTGCCAGTAGTATCGCAGTCTATAATTCACCCCTCCACTTT.

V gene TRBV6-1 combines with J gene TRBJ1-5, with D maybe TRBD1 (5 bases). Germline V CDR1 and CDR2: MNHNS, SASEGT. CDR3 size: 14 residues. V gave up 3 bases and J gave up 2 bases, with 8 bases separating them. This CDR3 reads CASSDRDRNQPQHF. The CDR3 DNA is TGTGCCAGCAGTGATCGGGACCGCAATCAGCCCCAGCATTTT.

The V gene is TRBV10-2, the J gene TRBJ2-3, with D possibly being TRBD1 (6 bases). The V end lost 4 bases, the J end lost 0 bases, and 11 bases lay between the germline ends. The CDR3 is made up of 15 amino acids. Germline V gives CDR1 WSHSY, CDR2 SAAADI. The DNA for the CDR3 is TGCGCCAGCAGTGTGCAGGGGCCAAGCACAGATACGCAGTATTTT. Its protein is CASSVQGPSTDTQYF.

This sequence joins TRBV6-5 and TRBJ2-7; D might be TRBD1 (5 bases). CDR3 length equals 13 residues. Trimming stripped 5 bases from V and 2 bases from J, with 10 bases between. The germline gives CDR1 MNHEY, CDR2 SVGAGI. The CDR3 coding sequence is TGTGCCAGCAGTCCACAGGCGCCCTACGAGCAGTACTTC. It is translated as CASSPQAPYEQYF.

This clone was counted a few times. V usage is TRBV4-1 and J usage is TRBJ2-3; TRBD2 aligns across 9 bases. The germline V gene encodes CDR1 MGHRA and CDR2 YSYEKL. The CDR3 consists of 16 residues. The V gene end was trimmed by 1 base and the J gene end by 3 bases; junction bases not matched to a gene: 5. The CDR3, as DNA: TGCGCCAGCAGCCAAGGGACTAGCGCTAAGACAGATACGCAGTATTTT. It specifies CASSQGTSAKTDTQYF.

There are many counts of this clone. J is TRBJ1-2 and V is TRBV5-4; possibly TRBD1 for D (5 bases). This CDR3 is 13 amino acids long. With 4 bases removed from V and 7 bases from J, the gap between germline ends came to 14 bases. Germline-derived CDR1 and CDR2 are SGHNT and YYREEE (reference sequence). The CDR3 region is CASSPVGTGGYTF. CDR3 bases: TGTGCCAGCAGCCCCGTAGGGACGGGTGGCTACACCTTC.

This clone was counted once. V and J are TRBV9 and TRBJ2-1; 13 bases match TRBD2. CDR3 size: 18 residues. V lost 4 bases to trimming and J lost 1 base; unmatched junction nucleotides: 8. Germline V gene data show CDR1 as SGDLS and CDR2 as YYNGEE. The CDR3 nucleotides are TGTGCCAGCAGCAAGGGACTAGCGGGGACGTTTTCCTACAATGAGCAGTTCTTC. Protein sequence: CASSKGLAGTFSYNEQFF.

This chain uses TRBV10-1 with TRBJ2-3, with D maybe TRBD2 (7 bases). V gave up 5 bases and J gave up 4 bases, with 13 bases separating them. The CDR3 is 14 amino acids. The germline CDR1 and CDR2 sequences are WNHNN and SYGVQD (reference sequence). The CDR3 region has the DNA TGCGCCAGCAGTTTAGGGGGAGGGTCAGATACGCAGTATTTT. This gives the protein CASSLGGGSDTQYF.